This T cell receptor (beta chain) was recorded in a study of PD-L1 blockade in urothelial cancer. For the study at large: Blood analysis was done at 3 weeks (second dose) and 6 weeks after treatment began.

Synthetic TCR analog templates were spiked into each PCR. Generated by immunoSEQ multiplex PCR, the TCRdb table keeps only in-frame clones and is missing some. Seen here are about 81,000 clones, 90% to 95% observed once, and the top ten hold roughly 10%. On this clone itself: Its antigen is unidentified.

Study-level findings and limits: Lower pretreatment blood TCR clonality, under the median, predicted better survival, researchers reported.

The receptor was derived from a man in his sixties with urothelial cancer. The sample here was PBMCs, taken around atezolizumab (anti-PD-L1) treatment.

The CDR3 DNA reads TGTGCCAGCAGCTTCCTACTAGCGGGAGCGAAAAGCACAGATACGCAGTATTTT. Translating gives CASSFLLAGAKSTDTQYF. The rearrangement links TRBV5-4 to TRBJ2-3; 11 nucleotides agree with TRBD2. The CDR3 is made up of 18 amino acids. V shed 2 bases, J shed 0 bases, and the junction held 8 bases outside the gene matches. Germline CDR1 SGHNT, CDR2 YYREEE (reference sequence).